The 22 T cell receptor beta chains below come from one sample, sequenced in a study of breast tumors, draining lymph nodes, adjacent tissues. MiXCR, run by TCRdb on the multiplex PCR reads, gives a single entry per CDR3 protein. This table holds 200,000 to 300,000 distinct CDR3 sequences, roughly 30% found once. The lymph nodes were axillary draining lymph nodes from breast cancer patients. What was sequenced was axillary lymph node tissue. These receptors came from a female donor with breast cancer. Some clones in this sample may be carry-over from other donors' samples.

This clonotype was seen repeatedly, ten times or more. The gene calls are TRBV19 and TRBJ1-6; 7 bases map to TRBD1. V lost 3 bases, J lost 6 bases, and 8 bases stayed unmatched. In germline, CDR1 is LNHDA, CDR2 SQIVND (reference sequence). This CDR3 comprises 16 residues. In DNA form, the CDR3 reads TGTGCCAGTAGTATTCCCACAGGGGAAGGTAATTCACCCCTCCACTTT. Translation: CASSIPTGEGNSPLHF.

The chain's CDR3 is CASSWELREQYF. In DNA form, the CDR3 reads TGTGCCAGCTCCTGGGAATTGAGGGAGCAGTACTTC. This chain joins TRBV6-1 and TRBJ2-7; D is ambiguous. CDR3 size: 12 residues. Germline CDR1 and CDR2: MNHNS and SASEGT. The V end was cut by 8 bases, the J end by 7 bases, with 15 bases between.

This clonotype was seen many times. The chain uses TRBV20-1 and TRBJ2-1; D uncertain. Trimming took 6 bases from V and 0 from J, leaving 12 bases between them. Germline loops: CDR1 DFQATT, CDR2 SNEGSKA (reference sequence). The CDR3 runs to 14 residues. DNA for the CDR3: TGCAGTGCCGACCCTCGGAGCTCCTACAATGAGCAGTTCTTC. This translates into CSADPRSSYNEQFF.

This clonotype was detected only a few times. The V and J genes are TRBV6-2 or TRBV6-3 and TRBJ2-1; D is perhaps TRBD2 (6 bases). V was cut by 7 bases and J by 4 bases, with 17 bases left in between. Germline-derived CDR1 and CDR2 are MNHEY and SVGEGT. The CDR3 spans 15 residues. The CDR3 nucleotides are TGTGCCAGCACCCCCGACGGGAGTCGGTACAATGAGCAGTTCTTC. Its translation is CASTPDGSRYNEQFF.

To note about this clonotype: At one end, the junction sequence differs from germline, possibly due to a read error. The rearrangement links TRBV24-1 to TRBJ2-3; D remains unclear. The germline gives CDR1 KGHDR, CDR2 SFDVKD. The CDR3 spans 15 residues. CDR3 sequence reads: CASSFFTTGTDTQYF. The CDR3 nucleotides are TGTGCCAGCAGTTTCTTCACCACGGGCACAGATACGCAGTATTTT.

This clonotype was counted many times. In nucleotides, the CDR3 is TGTGCCAGCAGCTTAAGGACGTTCGTAGATACGCAGTATTTT. Encoded protein: CASSLRTFVDTQYF. The chain links TRBV11-3 to TRBJ2-3; D gene uncertain. This CDR3 comprises 14 residues. Germline V gives CDR1 SGHNT, CDR2 YENEEA. Trimming took off 2 bases at V and 5 bases at J, with 11 bases between the two ends.

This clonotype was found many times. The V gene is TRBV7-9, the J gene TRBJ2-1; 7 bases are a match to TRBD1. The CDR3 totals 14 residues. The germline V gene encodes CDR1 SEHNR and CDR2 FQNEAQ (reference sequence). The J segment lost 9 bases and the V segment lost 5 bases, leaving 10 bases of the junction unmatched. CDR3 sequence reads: CASSRDSRSGEQFF. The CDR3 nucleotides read TGTGCCAGCAGCCGGGACAGTCGAAGCGGTGAGCAGTTCTTC.

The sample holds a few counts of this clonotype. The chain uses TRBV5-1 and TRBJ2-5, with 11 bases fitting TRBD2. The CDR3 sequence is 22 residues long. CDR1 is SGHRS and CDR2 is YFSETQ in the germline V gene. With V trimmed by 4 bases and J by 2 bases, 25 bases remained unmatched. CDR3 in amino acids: CASSAPPGTPLAGGLPQETQYF. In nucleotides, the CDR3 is TGCGCCAGCAGCGCCCCCCCGGGGACCCCTCTAGCGGGAGGACTCCCACAAGAGACCCAGTACTTC.

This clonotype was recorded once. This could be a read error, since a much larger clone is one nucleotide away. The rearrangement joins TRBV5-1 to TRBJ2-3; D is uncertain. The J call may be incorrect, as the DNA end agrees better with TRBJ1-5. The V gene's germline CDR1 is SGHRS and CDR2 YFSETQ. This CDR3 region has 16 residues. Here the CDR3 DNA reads TGCGCCAGCAGCTTGGGTAGCGGTGTGGACGCAGATACGCAGCATTTT. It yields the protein CASSLGSGVDADTQHF.

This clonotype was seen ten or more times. In DNA form, the CDR3 reads TGTGCCAGCAGCCCCTACAGGGGGCAAAATTCACCCCTCCACTTT. It translates to CASSPYRGQNSPLHF. The chain has TRBV7-9 and TRBJ1-6; TRBD1 agrees at 9 bases. Germline loops: CDR1 SEHNR, CDR2 FQNEAQ (reference sequence). This CDR3 contains 15 residues. The V segment lost 5 bases and the J segment 7 bases; nucleotides outside the gene matches: 6.

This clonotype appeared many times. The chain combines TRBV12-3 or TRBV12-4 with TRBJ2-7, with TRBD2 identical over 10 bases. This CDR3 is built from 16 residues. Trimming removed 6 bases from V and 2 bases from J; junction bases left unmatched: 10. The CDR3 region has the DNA TGTGCCAGCAGCCCCGGGTCTAGCGGGGGCACCTACGAGCAGTACTTC. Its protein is CASSPGSSGGTYEQYF.

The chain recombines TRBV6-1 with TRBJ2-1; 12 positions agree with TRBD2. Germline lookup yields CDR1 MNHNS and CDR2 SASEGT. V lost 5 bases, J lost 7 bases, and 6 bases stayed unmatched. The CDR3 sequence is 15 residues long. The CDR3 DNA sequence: TGTGCCAGCAGTTTACTAGCGGGAGGCTGGAATGAGCAGTTCTTC. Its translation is CASSLLAGGWNEQFF.

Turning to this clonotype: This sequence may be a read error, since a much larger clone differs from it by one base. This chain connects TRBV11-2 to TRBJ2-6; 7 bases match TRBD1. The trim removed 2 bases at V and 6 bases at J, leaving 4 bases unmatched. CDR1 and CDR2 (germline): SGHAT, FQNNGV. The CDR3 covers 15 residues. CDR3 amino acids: CASSLRGLTANVLTF. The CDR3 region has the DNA TGTGCCAGCAGCTTAAGGGGGCTTACGGCCAACGTCCTGACTTTC.

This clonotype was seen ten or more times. CDR3 region: CASSFGLANTGELFF. CDR3 nucleotides: TGTGCCAGCAGCTTTGGACTAGCGAACACCGGGGAGCTGTTTTTT. J is TRBJ2-2 and V is TRBV11-2, with TRBD2 matching 7 bases. Germline V gene lookup returns CDR1 SGHAT and CDR2 FQNNGV. Germline trimming cut 3 bases from V and 0 bases from J; bases unmatched to any gene: 1. The CDR3 spans 15 residues.

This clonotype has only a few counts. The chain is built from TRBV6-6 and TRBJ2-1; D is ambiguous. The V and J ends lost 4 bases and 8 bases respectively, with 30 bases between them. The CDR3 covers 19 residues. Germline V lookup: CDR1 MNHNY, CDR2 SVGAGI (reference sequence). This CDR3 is CASSSQRSTFPTINDEQFF. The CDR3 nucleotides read TGTGCCAGCAGTTCACAGCGCTCCACCTTTCCTACAATTAACGATGAGCAGTTCTTC.

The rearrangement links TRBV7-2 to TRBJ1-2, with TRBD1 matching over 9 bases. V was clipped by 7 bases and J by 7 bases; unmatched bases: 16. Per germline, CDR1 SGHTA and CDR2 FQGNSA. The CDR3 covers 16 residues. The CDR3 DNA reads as TGTGCCAGCACCGACTTTCCAGAAGACAGGGGGGGTGGCTACACCTTC. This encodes CASTDFPEDRGGGYTF.

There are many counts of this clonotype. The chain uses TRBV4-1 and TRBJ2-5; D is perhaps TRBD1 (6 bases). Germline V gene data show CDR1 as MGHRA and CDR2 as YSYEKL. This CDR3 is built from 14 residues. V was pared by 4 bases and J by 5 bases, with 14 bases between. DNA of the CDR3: TGCGCCAGCAGCCGTACAGTGGGGGCCGAGACCCAGTACTTC. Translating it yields CASSRTVGAETQYF.

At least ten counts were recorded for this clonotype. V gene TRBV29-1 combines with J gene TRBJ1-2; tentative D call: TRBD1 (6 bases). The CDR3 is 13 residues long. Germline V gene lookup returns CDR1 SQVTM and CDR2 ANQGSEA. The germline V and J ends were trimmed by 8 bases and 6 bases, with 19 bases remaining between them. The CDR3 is CSSSLGEGDGYTF. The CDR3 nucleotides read TGCAGCTCCAGTTTGGGGGAGGGGGATGGCTACACCTTC. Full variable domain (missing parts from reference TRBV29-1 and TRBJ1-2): SAVISQKPSRDICQRGTSLTIQCQVDSQVTMMFWYRQQPGQSLTLIATANQGSEATYESGFVIDKFPISRPNLTFSTLTVSNMSPEDSSIYLCSSSLGEGDGYTFGSGTRLTVV.

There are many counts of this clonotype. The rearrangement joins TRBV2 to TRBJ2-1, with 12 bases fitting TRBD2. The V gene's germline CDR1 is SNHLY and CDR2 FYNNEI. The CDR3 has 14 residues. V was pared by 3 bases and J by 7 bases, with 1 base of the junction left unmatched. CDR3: CASSDTSGRNEQFF. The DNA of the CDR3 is TGTGCCAGCAGTGATACTAGCGGGAGGAATGAGCAGTTCTTC.

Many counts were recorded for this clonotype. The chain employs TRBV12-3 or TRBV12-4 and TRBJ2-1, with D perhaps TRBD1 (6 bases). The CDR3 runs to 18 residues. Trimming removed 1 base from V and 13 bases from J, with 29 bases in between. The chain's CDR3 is CASSLGGLGQWPPSGQFF. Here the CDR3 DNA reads TGTGCCAGCAGTTTAGGTGGTTTAGGACAGTGGCCTCCAAGCGGACAGTTCTTC.

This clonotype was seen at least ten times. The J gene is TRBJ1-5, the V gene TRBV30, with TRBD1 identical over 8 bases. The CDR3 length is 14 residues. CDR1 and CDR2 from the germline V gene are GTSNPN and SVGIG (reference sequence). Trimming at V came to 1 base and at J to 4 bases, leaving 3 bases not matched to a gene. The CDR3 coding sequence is TGTGCCTGGAGTGGTGGGACAGGTAATCAGCCCCAGCATTTT. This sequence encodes CAWSGGTGNQPQHF.

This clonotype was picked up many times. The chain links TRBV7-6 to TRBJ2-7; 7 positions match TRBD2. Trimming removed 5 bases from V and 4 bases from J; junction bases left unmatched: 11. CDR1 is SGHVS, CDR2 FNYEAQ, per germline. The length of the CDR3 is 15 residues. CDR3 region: CASSLLLSREYEQYF. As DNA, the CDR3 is TGTGCCAGCAGCCTTCTCCTGTCGCGGGAGTACGAGCAGTACTTC. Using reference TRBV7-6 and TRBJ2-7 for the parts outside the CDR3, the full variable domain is GAGVSQSPRYKVTKRGQDVALRCDPISGHVSLYWYRQALGQGPEFLTYFNYEAQQDKSGLPNDRFSAERPEGSISTLTIQRTEQRDSAMYRCASSLLLSREYEQYFGPGTRLTVT.